The 15 T cell receptor beta chains below come from one sample, sequenced in a study of T cell clonotyping in hematopoietic cell transplantation. Data came from immunoSEQ multiplex PCR; TCRdb stores just in-frame clones and leaves some out. Of about 11,000 clones listed, roughly nine tenths were seen once; the top ten hold about a sixth. The sequencing here drew on PBMCs, taken 100 days after allogeneic stem cell transplant. The receptors were gathered from a female patient in her 60s who had an allogeneic stem cell transplant from an unrelated donor, so the T cells may come from the graft donor. Some clones in this sample may be carry-over from other donors' samples.

The genes are TRBV14 and TRBJ2-7; D remains ambiguous. CDR3 size: 14 residues. The germline CDR1 and CDR2 sequences are SGHDN and FVKESK. Trimming pared 1 base from V and 3 bases from J, leaving 10 bases between. CDR3 sequence reads: CASSQGEGLYEQYF. The CDR3 DNA follows: TGTGCCAGCAGCCAAGGGGAAGGGCTCTACGAGCAGTACTTC.

The gene calls are TRBV29-1 and TRBJ2-7; D is undetermined. The V gene lost 6 bases and the J gene lost 3 bases, with 9 bases spanning the gap. This CDR3 has 11 amino acids. CDR1 is SQVTM, CDR2 ANQGSEA, per germline. The CDR3 loop reads CSVDTFYEQYF. The DNA of the CDR3 is TGCAGCGTCGACACTTTCTACGAGCAGTACTTC.

The chain carries TRBV5-1 and TRBJ2-5; possibly TRBD1 for D (5 bases). V gave up 1 base and J gave up 2 bases, with 9 bases separating them. The CDR3 extends over 14 amino acids. Germline CDR1 is SGHRS and CDR2 is YFSETQ. CDR3 coding DNA: TGCGCCAGCAGCTTGTTCGACAGTCAAGAGACCCAGTACTTC. Its protein is CASSLFDSQETQYF.

This clone was seen just once. This sequence joins TRBV4-3 and TRBJ2-4, with D perhaps matching TRBD2 (6 bases). Between the trimmed V and J ends, which lost 2 bases and 7 bases, there was a span of 9 bases. The germline CDR1 and CDR2 sequences are LGHNA and YSLEER. This CDR3 spans 13 amino acids. The DNA of the CDR3 is TGCGCCAGCAGCCAATCGGGAGAGAACATTCAGTACTTC. Translated, it gives CASSQSGENIQYF.

A remark on this clone: An end of the junction does not agree with germline; a read error may underlie this. CDR3 region: CASSPLSVRGNEQFF. The DNA of the CDR3 is TGTGCTAGCAGCCCACTGTCTGTCCGGGGGAATGAGCAGTTCTTC. The rearrangement links TRBV7-7 to TRBJ2-1; possibly TRBD2 for D (6 bases). The CDR3 loop spans 15 amino acids. Germline assignment: CDR1 SSHAT and CDR2 FNYEAQ (reference sequence).

The chain carries TRBV6-5 and TRBJ1-4; 7 nucleotides align to TRBD1. The junction had 6 bases not matched to a gene; V was cut back by 3 bases and J by 8 bases. Germline CDR1 MNHEY, CDR2 SVGAGI. This CDR3 contains 14 residues. This CDR3 is CASSYKQGLEKLFF. CDR3 DNA sequence: TGTGCCAGCAGTTATAAACAGGGGTTGGAAAAACTGTTTTTT.

The chain recombines TRBV6-5 with TRBJ2-3, with a tentative D call TRBD1 (6 bases). Trimming left V 4 bases short and J 2 bases short, with 13 bases between. CDR1 is MNHEY and CDR2 is SVGAGI in the germline V gene. CDR3 length equals 15 residues. As DNA, the CDR3 is TGTGCCAGCAGTTGGAACAGGGCGGCCACAGATACGCAGTATTTT. It specifies CASSWNRAATDTQYF.

The V and J genes are TRBV5-4 and TRBJ2-5, with D perhaps TRBD1 (5 bases). Per germline, CDR1 SGHNT and CDR2 YYREEE (reference sequence). CDR3 size: 12 residues. V was cut by 0 bases and J by 5 bases, with 5 bases left in between. CDR3 sequence reads: CASSLEGETQYF. CDR3 DNA: TGTGCCAGCAGCTTGGAGGGGGAGACCCAGTACTTC.

V gene TRBV2 combines with J gene TRBJ2-7, with TRBD1 identical over 10 bases. Losses at the gene ends were 6 bases for V and 1 base for J; bases not matched to a gene: 3. The CDR3 loop spans 14 amino acids. The germline CDR1 and CDR2 sequences are SNHLY and FYNNEI. CDR3 sequence: CASSPDRGSYEQYF. Here the CDR3 DNA reads TGTGCCAGCAGCCCGGACAGGGGGTCCTACGAGCAGTACTTC.

V and J are TRBV7-9 and TRBJ2-7; perhaps TRBD1 as D (6 bases). Looked up from germline, CDR1 is SEHNR and CDR2 is FQNEAQ (reference sequence). This CDR3 spans 14 amino acids. V gave up 5 bases and J gave up 2 bases, with 13 bases separating them. This CDR3 is CASSPDSPTYEQYF. The CDR3 DNA follows: TGTGCCAGCAGCCCGGACAGCCCGACCTACGAGCAGTACTTC.

This sequence joins TRBV19 and TRBJ2-7; 9 nucleotides line up with TRBD1. The CDR3 extends over 16 amino acids. Germline CDR1 reads LNHDA; CDR2 reads SQIVND (reference sequence). The J segment lost 4 bases and the V segment lost 6 bases, leaving 13 bases of the junction unmatched. The CDR3 sequence is CASSPGTGSPDYEQYF. Written as DNA, the CDR3 is TGTGCCAGTAGCCCTGGGACAGGGAGCCCTGATTACGAGCAGTACTTC.

In its sample, this clone is medium-sized (0.01 to 0.1%). This chain connects TRBV5-6 to TRBJ2-7; 7 nucleotides line up with TRBD2. The CDR3 sequence is 14 residues long. CDR1 is SGHDT, CDR2 YYEEEE, per germline. With 3 bases clipped from V and 2 bases from J, the junction kept 5 bases outside the gene matches. This chain's CDR3 is CASSWEAGPYEQYF. The CDR3 coding sequence is TGTGCCAGCAGCTGGGAAGCGGGACCCTACGAGCAGTACTTC.

V and J are TRBV18 and TRBJ2-3; unclear D gene. Trimming took 3 bases from V and 2 from J, leaving 3 bases between them. CDR3 size: 12 residues. Germline loops: CDR1 KGHSH, CDR2 LQKENI. The CDR3 nucleotides read TGTGCCAGCTCACCTAACACAGATACGCAGTATTTT. It codes for CASSPNTDTQYF.

V usage is TRBV19 and J usage is TRBJ1-1; possible D gene TRBD1, 5 bases. The V gene's germline CDR1 is LNHDA and CDR2 SQIVND (reference sequence). The CDR3 runs 15 residues. Trimming cost V 9 bases and J 2 bases, with 19 bases left between them. DNA for the CDR3: TGTGCCAGCCAGGACACCCTTCCCGTAAACACTGAAGCTTTCTTT. It is translated as CASQDTLPVNTEAFF.

This rearrangement joins TRBV6-5 to TRBJ1-2; D is ambiguous. Trimming took 5 bases from V and 4 from J, leaving 17 bases between them. There are 15 residues in the CDR3. CDR1 and CDR2 (germline): MNHEY, SVGAGI. In DNA form, the CDR3 reads TGTGCCAGCAGTAACGAAGGTGGTAAGGGCTATGGCTACACCTTC. Protein product: CASSNEGGKGYGYTF.